The 13 T cell receptor beta chains presented below share a single source sample, sequenced in a study of blood T cells in healthy people across ages. Through a sample-barcoded 5' primer and a J-beta primer mix, a second PCR was run for roughly 7 to 12 cycles. Each CDR3 protein is one row after TCRdb ran MiXCR on the 5' RACE reads. The repertoire consists of hundreds of thousands of distinct CDR3 sequences, with about 30% occurring once and the leading ten covering approximately 15%. Sequenced sample: blood. The receptors originated from a woman older than 75 in good health.

This clonotype was seen only a few times. The chain recombines TRBV6-2 or TRBV6-3 with TRBJ2-3; D is possibly TRBD2 (6 bases). From germline, CDR1 is MNHEY and CDR2 SVGEGT. Trimming stripped 7 bases from V and 3 bases from J, with 17 bases between. This CDR3 contains 15 residues. In DNA form, the CDR3 reads TGTGCCAGCACGCCCGAATGGGGGAGGACAGATACGCAGTATTTT. Translated, it gives CASTPEWGRTDTQYF.

This clonotype came up a few times. The chain couples TRBV11-2 to TRBJ2-2; perhaps TRBD1 as D (6 bases). V was cut by 6 bases and J by 4 bases, with 15 bases left in between. The CDR3 extends over 15 amino acids. Germline V CDR1 and CDR2: SGHAT, FQNNGV. CDR3: CASRKNQGSTGELFF. Written as DNA, the CDR3 is TGTGCCAGCAGAAAAAATCAGGGGTCCACCGGGGAGCTGTTTTTT.

Many counts were recorded for this clonotype. The rearrangement uses TRBV7-9 and TRBJ2-7; 7 positions match TRBD2. This CDR3 spans 14 amino acids. Trimming cost V 3 bases and J 2 bases; bases outside gene matches: 4. The germline V gene encodes CDR1 SEHNR and CDR2 FQNEAQ (reference sequence). CDR3: CASSFLAETYEQYF. CDR3 in DNA: TGTGCCAGCAGCTTTCTAGCGGAGACCTACGAGCAGTACTTC.

This clonotype was observed at least ten times. The V call is TRBV25-1, the J call TRBJ2-1; D gene ambiguous. Germline-derived CDR1 and CDR2 are MGHDK and SYGVNS. The CDR3 contains 15 residues. V gave up 0 bases and J gave up 1 base, with 7 bases separating them. Written as DNA, the CDR3 is TGTGCCAGCAGTGAATATAGTGGGTCCTACAATGAGCAGTTCTTC. Translated, it gives CASSEYSGSYNEQFF.

This clonotype was picked up a small number of times. The rearrangement links TRBV12-3 or TRBV12-4 to TRBJ1-2; TRBD1 matches at 8 bases. The CDR3 is 14 residues long. V dropped 3 bases and J dropped 5; count of bases not matched to a gene: 5. DNA of the CDR3: TGTGCCAGCAGTTTCGACAGGGGTGGTTATGGCTACACCTTC. Encoded protein: CASSFDRGGYGYTF.

The rearrangement joins TRBV7-2 to TRBJ2-3, with D possibly matching TRBD2 (5 bases). Germline-derived CDR1 and CDR2 are SGHTA and FQGNSA. Deletions cut 2 bases from V and 3 bases from J, with 15 bases between. The CDR3 covers 16 residues. This CDR3 reads CASSLRRATGTDTQYF. The CDR3 nucleotides are TGTGCCAGCAGCTTACGAAGGGCGACGGGAACAGATACGCAGTATTTT. Together with reference TRBV7-2 and TRBJ2-3, the CDR3 gives the full variable domain: GAGVSQSPSNKVTEKGKDVELRCDPISGHTALYWYRQSLGQGLEFLIYFQGNSAPDKSGLPSDRFSAERTGGSVSTLTIQRTQQEDSAVYLCASSLRRATGTDTQYFGPGTRLTVL.

On this clonotype: A much larger clone lies a single base off, so this may be a read error. The gene calls are TRBV6-1 and TRBJ1-2, with TRBD1 identical over 9 bases. Germline V CDR1 and CDR2: MNHNS, SASEGT. CDR3 length: 14 residues. CDR3 bases: TGTGCCAGCAGGGGCGACAGGGGGAGCCATGGCTACAACTTC. This gives the protein CASRGDRGSHGYNF.

The sample holds a few counts of this clonotype. The chain recombines TRBV7-8 with TRBJ1-5; D gene unclear. Germline CDR1 and CDR2: SGHVS and FQNEAQ. This CDR3 is built from 16 residues. The V and J ends lost 2 bases and 7 bases respectively, with 18 bases between them. CDR3 amino acids: CASSLTGRGGDQPQHF. For the CDR3, the DNA is TGTGCCAGCAGCTTAACGGGTCGGGGTGGTGACCAGCCCCAGCATTTT.

There are a few counts of this clonotype. CDR3 loop: CASSQVGSGNEAFF. The CDR3 DNA sequence: TGCGCCAGCAGCCAAGTTGGGTCGGGGAACGAAGCTTTCTTT. The rearrangement joins TRBV4-1 to TRBJ1-1, with D uncertain. The V gene lost 1 base and the J gene lost 8 bases, with 14 bases spanning the gap. The CDR3 sequence is 14 residues long. Germline values: CDR1 MGHRA, CDR2 YSYEKL.

This clonotype was recorded a few times. This chain uses TRBV4-2 with TRBJ1-5; a possible D gene is TRBD1 (6 bases). Germline CDR1 LGHNA, CDR2 YNFKEQ. Trimming stripped 0 bases from V and 5 bases from J, with 11 bases between. The CDR3 extends over 15 amino acids. In nucleotides, the CDR3 is TGTGCCAGCAGCCAAGAATGGGGGCGCGATCAGCCCCAGCATTTT. It codes for CASSQEWGRDQPQHF.

This clonotype appeared many times. The rearrangement uses TRBV6-2 or TRBV6-3 and TRBJ2-1; D is unclear. This CDR3 is 12 amino acids long. Looked up from germline, CDR1 is MNHEY and CDR2 is SVGEGT. V was cut by 5 bases and J by 4 bases, with 6 bases left in between. As DNA, the CDR3 is TGTGCCAGCAGTAAGGGTTACAATGAGCAGTTCTTC. As protein: CASSKGYNEQFF.

This rearrangement joins TRBV6-5 to TRBJ1-1; D is undetermined. The germline V gene encodes CDR1 MNHEY and CDR2 SVGAGI. Trimming took 6 bases from V and 1 from J, leaving 12 bases between them. CDR3 size: 14 residues. DNA of the CDR3: TGTGCCAGCAGATCCCCTCGTGGGAACACTGAAGCTTTCTTT. This codes for CASRSPRGNTEAFF.

Remarks on this clonotype: This may stem from a read error, because a much larger clone lies one nucleotide away. This rearrangement joins TRBV3-1 to TRBJ2-1; maybe TRBD1 (6 bases). The J call may not be correct, given that the DNA end is closer to TRBJ2-7. This CDR3 spans 12 amino acids. The V gene's germline CDR1 is LGHDT and CDR2 YNNKEL (reference sequence). The chain's CDR3 is CASSRTDNEQYF. CDR3 sequence (DNA): TGTGCCAGCAGCCGGACAGACAATGAGCAGTACTTC.